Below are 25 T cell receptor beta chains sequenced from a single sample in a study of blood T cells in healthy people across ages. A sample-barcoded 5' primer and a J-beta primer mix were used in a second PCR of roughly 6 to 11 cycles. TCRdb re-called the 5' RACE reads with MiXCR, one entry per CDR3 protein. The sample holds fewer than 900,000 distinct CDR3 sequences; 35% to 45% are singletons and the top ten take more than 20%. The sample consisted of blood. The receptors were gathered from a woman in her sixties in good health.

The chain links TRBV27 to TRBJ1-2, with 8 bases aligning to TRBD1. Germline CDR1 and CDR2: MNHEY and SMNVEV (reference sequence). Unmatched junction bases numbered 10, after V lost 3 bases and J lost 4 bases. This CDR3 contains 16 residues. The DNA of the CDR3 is TGTGCCAGCAGTTTCACAGGGGGTCCACCACTCTATGGCTACACCTTC. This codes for CASSFTGGPPLYGYTF.

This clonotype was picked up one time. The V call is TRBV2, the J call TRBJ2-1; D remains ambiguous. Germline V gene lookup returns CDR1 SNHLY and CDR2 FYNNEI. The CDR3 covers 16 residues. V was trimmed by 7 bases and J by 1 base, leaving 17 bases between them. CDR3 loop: CASMYTAVRSYNEQFF. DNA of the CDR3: TGTGCCAGCATGTATACAGCAGTGAGGTCCTACAATGAGCAGTTCTTC.

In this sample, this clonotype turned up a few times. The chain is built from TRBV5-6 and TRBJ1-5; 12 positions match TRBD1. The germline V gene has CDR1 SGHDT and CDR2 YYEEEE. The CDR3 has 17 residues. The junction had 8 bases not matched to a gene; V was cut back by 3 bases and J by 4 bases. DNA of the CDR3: TGTGCCAGCAGCTCAACCGGGACAGGGGGCCGAAATCAGCCCCAGCATTTT. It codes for CASSSTGTGGRNQPQHF.

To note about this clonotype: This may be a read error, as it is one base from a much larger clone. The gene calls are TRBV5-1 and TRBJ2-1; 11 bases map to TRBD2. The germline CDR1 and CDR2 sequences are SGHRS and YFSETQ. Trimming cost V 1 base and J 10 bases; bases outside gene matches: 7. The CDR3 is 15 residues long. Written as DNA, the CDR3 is TGCGCCAGCAGCTTGACCACTAGCGGGAGTCTCGAGCAGTTCTTC. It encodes CASSLTTSGSLEQFF.

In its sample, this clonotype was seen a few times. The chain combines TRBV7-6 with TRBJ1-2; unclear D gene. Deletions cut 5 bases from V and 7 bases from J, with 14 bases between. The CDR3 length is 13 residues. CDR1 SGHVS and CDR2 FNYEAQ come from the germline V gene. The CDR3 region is CASSQESGRGYTF. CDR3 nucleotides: TGTGCCAGCAGCCAAGAGTCGGGCCGTGGCTACACCTTC.

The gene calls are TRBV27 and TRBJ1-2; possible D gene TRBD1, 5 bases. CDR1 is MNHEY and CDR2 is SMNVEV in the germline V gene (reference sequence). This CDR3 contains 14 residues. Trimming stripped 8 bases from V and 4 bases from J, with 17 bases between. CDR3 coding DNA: TGTGCCAGCGGGCCCGCAGGGAAATCCTATGGCTACACCTTC. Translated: CASGPAGKSYGYTF.

CDR3 nucleotides: TGTGCCACCCTAGTGTGGGGGGACACTGAAGCTTTCTTT. Residues: CATLVWGDTEAFF. The genes are TRBV28 and TRBJ1-1, with D possibly matching TRBD1 (5 bases). The CDR3 length is 13 residues. Germline CDR1 and CDR2: MDHEN and SYDVKM. The germline V and J ends were trimmed by 10 bases and 3 bases, with 15 bases remaining between them.

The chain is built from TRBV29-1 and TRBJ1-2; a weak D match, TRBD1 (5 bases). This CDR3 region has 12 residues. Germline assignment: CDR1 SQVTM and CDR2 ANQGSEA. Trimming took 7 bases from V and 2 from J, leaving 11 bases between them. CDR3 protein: CSGGDSNYGYTF. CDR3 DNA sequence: TGCAGCGGAGGGGATTCCAACTATGGCTACACCTTC.

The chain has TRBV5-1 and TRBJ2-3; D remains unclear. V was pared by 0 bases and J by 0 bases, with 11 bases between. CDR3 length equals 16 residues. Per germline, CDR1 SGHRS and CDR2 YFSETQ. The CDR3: CASSLEAVDSTDTQYF. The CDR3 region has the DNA TGCGCCAGCAGCTTGGAAGCCGTCGACAGCACAGATACGCAGTATTTT.

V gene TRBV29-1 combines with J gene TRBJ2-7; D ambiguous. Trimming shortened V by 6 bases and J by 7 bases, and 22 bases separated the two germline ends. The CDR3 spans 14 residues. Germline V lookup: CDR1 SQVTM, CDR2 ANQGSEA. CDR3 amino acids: CSVRGRQSYNEQYF. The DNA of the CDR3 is TGCAGCGTCAGAGGCAGGCAGAGTTACAATGAGCAGTACTTC.

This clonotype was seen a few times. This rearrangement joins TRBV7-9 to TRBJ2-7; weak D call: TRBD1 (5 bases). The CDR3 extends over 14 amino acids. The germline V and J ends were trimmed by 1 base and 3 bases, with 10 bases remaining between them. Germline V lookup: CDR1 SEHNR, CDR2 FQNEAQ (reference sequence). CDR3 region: CASSLGPDSYEQYF. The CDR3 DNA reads TGTGCCAGCAGCTTAGGGCCCGACAGCTACGAGCAGTACTTC.

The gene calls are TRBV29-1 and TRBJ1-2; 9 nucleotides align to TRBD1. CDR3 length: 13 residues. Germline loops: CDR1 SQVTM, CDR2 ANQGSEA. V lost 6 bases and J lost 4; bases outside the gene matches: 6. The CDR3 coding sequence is TGCAGCGTAGCGACAGGGGGTATCTATGGCTACACCTTC. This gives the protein CSVATGGIYGYTF.

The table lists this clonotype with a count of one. In nucleotides, the CDR3 is TGTGCCAGCAGTTACTACGGTAGCGGGAGGTACGAGCAGTACTTC. Its protein is CASSYYGSGRYEQYF. The rearrangement joins TRBV6-2 or TRBV6-3 to TRBJ2-5; 10 nucleotides align to TRBD2. The J call is doubtful: the DNA matches TRBJ2-7 better. The germline gives CDR1 MNHEY, CDR2 SVGEGT. The CDR3 covers 15 residues.

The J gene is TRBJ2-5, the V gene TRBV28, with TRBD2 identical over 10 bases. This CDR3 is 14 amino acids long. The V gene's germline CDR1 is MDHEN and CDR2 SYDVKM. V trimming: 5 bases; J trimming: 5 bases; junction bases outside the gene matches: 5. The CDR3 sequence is CASSPSGRVETQYF. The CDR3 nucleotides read TGTGCCAGCAGTCCAAGCGGGAGGGTTGAGACCCAGTACTTC.

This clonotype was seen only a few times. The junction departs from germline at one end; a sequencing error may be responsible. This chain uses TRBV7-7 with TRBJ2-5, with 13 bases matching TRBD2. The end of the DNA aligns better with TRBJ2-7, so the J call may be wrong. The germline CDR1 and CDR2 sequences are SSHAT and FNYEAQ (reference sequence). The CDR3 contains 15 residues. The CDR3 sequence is CASSPGLAGVYEQYF. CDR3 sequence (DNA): TGTGCTAGCAGCCCAGGACTAGCGGGAGTGTACGAGCAGTACTTC.

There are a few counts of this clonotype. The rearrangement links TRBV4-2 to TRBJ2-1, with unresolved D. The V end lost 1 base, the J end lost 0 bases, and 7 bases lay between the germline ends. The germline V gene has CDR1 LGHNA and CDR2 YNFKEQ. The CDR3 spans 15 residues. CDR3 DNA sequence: TGTGCCAGCAGCCAAGGAGAGTTCTCCTACAATGAGCAGTTCTTC. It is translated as CASSQGEFSYNEQFF.

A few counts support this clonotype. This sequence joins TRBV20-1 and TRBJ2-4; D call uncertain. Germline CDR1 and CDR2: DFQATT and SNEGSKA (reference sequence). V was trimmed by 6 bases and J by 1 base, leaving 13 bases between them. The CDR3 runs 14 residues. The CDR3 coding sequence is TGCAGTGCCTCAAAGGATGGGGCCAAAAACATTCAGTACTTC. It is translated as CSASKDGAKNIQYF.

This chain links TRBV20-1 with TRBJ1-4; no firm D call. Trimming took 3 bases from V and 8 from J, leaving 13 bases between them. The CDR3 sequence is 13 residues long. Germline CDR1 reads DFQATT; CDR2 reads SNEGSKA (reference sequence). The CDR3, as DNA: TGCAGTGCTAGGCCCCCCTGGGAGGAAAAACTGTTTTTT. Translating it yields CSARPPWEEKLFF.

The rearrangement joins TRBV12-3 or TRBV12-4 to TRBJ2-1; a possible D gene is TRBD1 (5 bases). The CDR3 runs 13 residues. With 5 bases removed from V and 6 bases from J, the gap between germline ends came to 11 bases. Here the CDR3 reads CASSDGARNEQFF. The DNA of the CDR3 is TGTGCCAGCAGTGATGGGGCACGCAATGAGCAGTTCTTC.

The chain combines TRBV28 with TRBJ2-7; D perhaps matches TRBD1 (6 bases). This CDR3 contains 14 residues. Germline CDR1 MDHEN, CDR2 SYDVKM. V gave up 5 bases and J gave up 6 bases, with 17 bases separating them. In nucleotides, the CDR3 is TGTGCCAGCAGTCGGGGACAAGCACCCTGCGAGCAGTACTTC. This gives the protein CASSRGQAPCEQYF.

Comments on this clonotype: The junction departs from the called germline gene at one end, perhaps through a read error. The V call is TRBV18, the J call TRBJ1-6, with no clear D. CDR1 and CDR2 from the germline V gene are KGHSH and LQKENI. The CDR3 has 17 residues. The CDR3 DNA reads TGTGCCAGCTCACCATTTGGACTCGGGGATTATAATTCACCCCCCCACTTT. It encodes CASSPFGLGDYNSPPHF.

In DNA, the CDR3 is TGTGCCAGCAGCTTGTCCTGGCGAGGACAGGGATCAGCCAAAAACATTCAGTACTTC. Encoded protein: CASSLSWRGQGSAKNIQYF. The rearrangement uses TRBV5-6 and TRBJ2-4, with 8 bases aligning to TRBD1. CDR3 size: 19 residues. The junction had 12 bases not matched to a gene; V was cut back by 1 base and J by 0 bases. Germline-derived CDR1 and CDR2 are SGHDT and YYEEEE. Together with reference TRBV5-6 and TRBJ2-4, the CDR3 gives the full variable domain: DAGVTQSPTHLIKTRGQQVTLRCSPKSGHDTVSWYQQALGQGPQFIFQYYEEEERQRGNFPDRFSGHQFPNYSSELNVNALLLGDSALYLCASSLSWRGQGSAKNIQYFGAGTRLSVL.

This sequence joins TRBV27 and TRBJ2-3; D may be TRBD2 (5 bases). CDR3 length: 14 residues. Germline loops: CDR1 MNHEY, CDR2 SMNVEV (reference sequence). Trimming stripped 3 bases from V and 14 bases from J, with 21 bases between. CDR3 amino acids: CASSLDFAYSFLYF. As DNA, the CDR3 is TGTGCCAGCAGTTTGGACTTCGCCTACTCTTTCTTGTATTTT.

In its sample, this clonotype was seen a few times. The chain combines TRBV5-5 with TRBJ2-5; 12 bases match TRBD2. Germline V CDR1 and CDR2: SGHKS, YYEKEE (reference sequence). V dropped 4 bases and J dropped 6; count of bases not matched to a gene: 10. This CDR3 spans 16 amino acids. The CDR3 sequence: CASSLWTSGNLQTQYF. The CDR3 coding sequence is TGTGCCAGCAGCCTATGGACTAGCGGGAACCTCCAGACCCAGTACTTC.

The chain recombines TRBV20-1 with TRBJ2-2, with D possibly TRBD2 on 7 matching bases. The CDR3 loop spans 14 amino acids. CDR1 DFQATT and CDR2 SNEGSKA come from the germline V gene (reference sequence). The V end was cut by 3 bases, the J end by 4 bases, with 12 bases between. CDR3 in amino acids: CSARGGGSTGELFF. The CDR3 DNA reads TGCAGTGCTAGGGGGGGCGGGAGCACCGGGGAGCTGTTTTTT.